The 8 T cell receptor beta chains in this list originate from one sample, sequenced in a study of cytomegalovirus exposure and HLA in healthy donors. Profiling relied on immunoSEQ multiplex PCR, and the TCRdb table lists in-frame clones only, not all of them. This sample has some 150,000 clones, with about nine tenths found just once. The sample was PBMCs. Source of these receptors: a young man in good health and CMV-seropositive.

This chain connects TRBV5-1 to TRBJ1-3; 8 bases are shared with TRBD1. The CDR3 spans 15 residues. J lost 2 bases, V lost 3 bases, and 4 bases had no gene match. The germline gives CDR1 SGHRS, CDR2 YFSETQ. CDR3 nucleotides: TGCGCCAGCAGCTCGGGACAGGCGGCTGGAAACACCATATATTTT. Protein sequence: CASSSGQAAGNTIYF.

This clone was seen only once. The V call is TRBV30, the J call TRBJ2-1, with D hard to call. There are 13 residues in the CDR3. CDR1 GTSNPN and CDR2 SVGIG come from the germline V gene (reference sequence). The ends were cut back, 7 bases at V and 7 bases at J, with 17 bases in the middle. Here the CDR3 reads CALEKRRLNEQFF. The CDR3 bases are TGTGCCTTGGAAAAGAGGCGGCTGAATGAGCAGTTCTTC.

This chain uses TRBV13 with TRBJ2-1; 8 nucleotides align to TRBD2. The CDR3 is made up of 14 amino acids. The ends lost 2 bases at V and 6 bases at J; junction bases unmatched: 3. Germline V lookup: CDR1 PRHDT, CDR2 FYEKMQ (reference sequence). This chain's CDR3 is CASSLRGGPNEQFF. The CDR3 DNA sequence: TGTGCCAGCAGCTTACGCGGGGGGCCCAATGAGCAGTTCTTC.

The chain is built from TRBV18 and TRBJ2-7, with D perhaps matching TRBD1 (6 bases). Germline CDR1 KGHSH, CDR2 LQKENI. V shed 5 bases and J shed 4 bases, with 12 bases lying between them. The CDR3 extends over 13 amino acids. Written as DNA, the CDR3 is TGTGCCAGCTCATCGGGACACCGTTACGAGCAGTACTTC. This encodes CASSSGHRYEQYF.

The J gene is TRBJ1-6, the V gene TRBV6-5, with D tentatively TRBD1 (5 bases). The V gene lost 2 bases and the J gene lost 3 bases, with 11 bases spanning the gap. Per the germline V gene, CDR1 is MNHEY and CDR2 is SVGAGI. CDR3 length equals 16 residues. The CDR3 coding sequence is TGTGCCAGCAGTTACGCGGGGGAAGGCTATAATTCACCCCTCCACTTT. This sequence encodes CASSYAGEGYNSPLHF.

The chain carries TRBV11-2 and TRBJ2-7, with 11 positions matching TRBD1. CDR1 is SGHAT, CDR2 FQNNGV, per germline. Losses at the gene ends were 4 bases for V and 2 bases for J; bases not matched to a gene: 4. The CDR3 sequence is 15 residues long. The CDR3 spells CASSSTDRGPYEQYF. The CDR3 nucleotides read TGTGCCAGCAGCTCGACGGACAGGGGGCCCTACGAGCAGTACTTC.

The genes are TRBV30 and TRBJ2-7; D possibly corresponds to TRBD1 (6 bases). With 2 bases removed from V and 5 bases from J, the gap between germline ends came to 13 bases. The germline V gene has CDR1 GTSNPN and CDR2 SVGIG (reference sequence). The CDR3 totals 13 residues. This CDR3 is CAWSFGRGNEQYF. The CDR3 DNA reads as TGTGCCTGGAGTTTCGGCAGGGGAAACGAGCAGTACTTC.

This sequence joins TRBV11-1 and TRBJ1-1; D remains ambiguous. The CDR3 loop spans 15 amino acids. The germline V and J ends were trimmed by 7 bases and 1 base, with 16 bases remaining between them. The germline CDR1 and CDR2 sequences are SGHAT and FQDESV (reference sequence). The CDR3 nucleotides read TGTGCCAGCATCCCGGGTGGGTCCTGGAACACTGAAGCTTTCTTT. It codes for CASIPGGSWNTEAFF.